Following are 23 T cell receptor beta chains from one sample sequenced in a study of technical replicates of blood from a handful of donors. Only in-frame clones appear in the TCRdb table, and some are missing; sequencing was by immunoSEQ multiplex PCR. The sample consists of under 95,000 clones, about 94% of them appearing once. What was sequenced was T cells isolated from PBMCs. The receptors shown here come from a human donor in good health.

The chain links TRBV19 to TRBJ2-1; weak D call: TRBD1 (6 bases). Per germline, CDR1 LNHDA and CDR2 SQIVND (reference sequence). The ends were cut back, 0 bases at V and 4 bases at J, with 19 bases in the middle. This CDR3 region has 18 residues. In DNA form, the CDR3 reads TGTGCCAGTAGTATAGACAGGTTCGGCAGGGGTCGGTACAATGAGCAGTTCTTC. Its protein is CASSIDRFGRGRYNEQFF.

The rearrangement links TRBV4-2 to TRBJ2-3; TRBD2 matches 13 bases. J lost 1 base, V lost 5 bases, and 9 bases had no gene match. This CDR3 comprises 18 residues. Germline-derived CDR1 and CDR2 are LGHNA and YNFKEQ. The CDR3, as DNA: TGTGCCAGCAGCGGTACTAGCGGGGGGGCCGTTGGCACAGATACGCAGTATTTT. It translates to CASSGTSGGAVGTDTQYF.

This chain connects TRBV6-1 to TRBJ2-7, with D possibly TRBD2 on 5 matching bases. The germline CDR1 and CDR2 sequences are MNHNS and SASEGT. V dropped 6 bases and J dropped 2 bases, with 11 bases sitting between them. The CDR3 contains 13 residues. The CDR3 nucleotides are TGTGCCAGCAGGTCACTAGGGACCTACGAGCAGTACTTC. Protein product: CASRSLGTYEQYF.

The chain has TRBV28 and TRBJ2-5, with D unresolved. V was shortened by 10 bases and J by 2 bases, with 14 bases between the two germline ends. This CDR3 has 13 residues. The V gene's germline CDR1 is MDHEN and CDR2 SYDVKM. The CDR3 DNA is TGTGCCACCACTACGGGTTTACAAGAGACCCAGTACTTC. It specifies CATTTGLQETQYF.

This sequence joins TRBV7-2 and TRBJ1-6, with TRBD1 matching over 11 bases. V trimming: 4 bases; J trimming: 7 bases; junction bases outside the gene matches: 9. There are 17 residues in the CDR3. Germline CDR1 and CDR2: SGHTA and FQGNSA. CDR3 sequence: CASSSFGQGASNSPLHF. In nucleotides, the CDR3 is TGTGCCAGCAGCTCATTCGGACAGGGGGCTTCGAATTCACCCCTCCACTTT.

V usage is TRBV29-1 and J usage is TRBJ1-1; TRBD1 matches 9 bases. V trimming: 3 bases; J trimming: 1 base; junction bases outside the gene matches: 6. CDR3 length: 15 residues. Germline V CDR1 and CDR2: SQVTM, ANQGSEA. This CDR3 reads CSVEGTTGGNTEAFF. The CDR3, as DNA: TGCAGCGTTGAGGGAACGACAGGGGGGAACACTGAAGCTTTCTTT.

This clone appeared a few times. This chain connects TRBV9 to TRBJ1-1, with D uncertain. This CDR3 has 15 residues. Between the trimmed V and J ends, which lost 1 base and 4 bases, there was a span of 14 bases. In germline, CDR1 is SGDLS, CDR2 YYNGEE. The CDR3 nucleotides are TGTGCCAGCAGCGTAAAATCCCGCAGAACCACTGAAGCTTTCTTT. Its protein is CASSVKSRRTTEAFF.

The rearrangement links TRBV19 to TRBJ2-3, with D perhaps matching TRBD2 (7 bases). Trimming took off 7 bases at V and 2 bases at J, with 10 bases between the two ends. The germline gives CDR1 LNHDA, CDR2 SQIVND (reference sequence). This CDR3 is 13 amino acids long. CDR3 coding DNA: TGTGCCAGTAACAGGGACTACACAGATACGCAGTATTTT. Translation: CASNRDYTDTQYF. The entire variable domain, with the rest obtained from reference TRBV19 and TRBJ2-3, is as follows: DGGITQSPKYLFRKEGQNVTLSCEQNLNHDAMYWYRQDPGQGLRLIYYSQIVNDFQKGDIAEGYSVSREKKESFPLTVTSAQKNPTAFYLCASNRDYTDTQYFGPGTRLTVL.

The CDR3 spells CASSSADRDSYGYTF. The CDR3 nucleotides are TGTGCCAGCAGTTCGGCCGACAGGGATTCTTATGGCTACACCTTC. This sequence joins TRBV28 and TRBJ1-2; 7 nucleotides align to TRBD1. V trimming: 4 bases; J trimming: 5 bases; junction bases outside the gene matches: 10. The CDR3 contains 15 residues. Germline CDR1 reads MDHEN; CDR2 reads SYDVKM.

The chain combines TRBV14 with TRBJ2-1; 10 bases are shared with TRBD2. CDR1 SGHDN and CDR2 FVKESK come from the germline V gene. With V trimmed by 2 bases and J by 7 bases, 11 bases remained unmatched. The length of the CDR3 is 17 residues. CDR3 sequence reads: CASSQLLSSGRINEQFF. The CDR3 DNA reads TGTGCCAGCAGCCAACTTCTTTCTAGCGGGAGAATTAATGAGCAGTTCTTC.

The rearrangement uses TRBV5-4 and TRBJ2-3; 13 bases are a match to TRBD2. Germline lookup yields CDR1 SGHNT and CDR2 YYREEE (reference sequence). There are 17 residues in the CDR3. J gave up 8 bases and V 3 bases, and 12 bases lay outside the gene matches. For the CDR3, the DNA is TGTGCCAGCAGCTCACTAGCGGGGGGGAAACGGGGTGGTACGCAGTATTTT. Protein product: CASSSLAGGKRGGTQYF.

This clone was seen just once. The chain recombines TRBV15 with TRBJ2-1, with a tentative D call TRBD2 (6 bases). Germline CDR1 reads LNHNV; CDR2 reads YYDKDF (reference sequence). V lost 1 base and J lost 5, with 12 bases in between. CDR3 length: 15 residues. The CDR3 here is CATSRVIAENNEQFF. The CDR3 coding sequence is TGTGCCACCAGCAGAGTAATAGCGGAGAACAATGAGCAGTTCTTC.

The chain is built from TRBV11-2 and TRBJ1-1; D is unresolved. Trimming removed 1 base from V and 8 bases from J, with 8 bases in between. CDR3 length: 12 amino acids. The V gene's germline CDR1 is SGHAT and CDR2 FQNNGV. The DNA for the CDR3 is TGTGCCAGCAGCTTAGGTCGTTCCGAAGCTTTCTTT. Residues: CASSLGRSEAFF.

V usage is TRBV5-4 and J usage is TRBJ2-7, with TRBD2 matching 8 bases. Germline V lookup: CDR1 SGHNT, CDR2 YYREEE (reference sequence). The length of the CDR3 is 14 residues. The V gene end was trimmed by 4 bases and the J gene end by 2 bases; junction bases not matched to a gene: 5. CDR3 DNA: TGTGCCAGCAGCCATAGCGGGAAGACCTACGAGCAGTACTTC. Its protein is CASSHSGKTYEQYF.

As DNA, the CDR3 is TGCGCCAGCAGCCTCGTCGGGGACGAGCAGTACTTC. Its translation is CASSLVGDEQYF. The V and J genes are TRBV5-1 and TRBJ2-7, with D possibly TRBD2 on 5 matching bases. Trimming removed 4 bases at V and 5 bases at J, with 10 bases between. The germline V gene encodes CDR1 SGHRS and CDR2 YFSETQ. The length of the CDR3 is 12 residues.

The CDR3 sequence: CSVKGTVAGGTYEQYF. DNA of the CDR3: TGCAGCGTTAAAGGGACGGTAGCGGGAGGCACCTACGAGCAGTACTTC. The chain uses TRBV29-1 and TRBJ2-7, with 10 nucleotides matching TRBD2. Germline CDR1 reads SQVTM; CDR2 reads ANQGSEA. The CDR3 consists of 16 residues. Trimming removed 5 bases from V and 2 bases from J; junction bases left unmatched: 12.

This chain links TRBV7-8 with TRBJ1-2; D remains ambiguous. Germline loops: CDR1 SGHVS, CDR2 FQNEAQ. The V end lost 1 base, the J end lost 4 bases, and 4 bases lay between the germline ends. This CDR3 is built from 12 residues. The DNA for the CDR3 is TGTGCCAGCAGCTTAGGGGCCTATGGCTACACCTTC. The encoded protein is CASSLGAYGYTF. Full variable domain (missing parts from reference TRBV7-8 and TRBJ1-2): GAGVSQSPRYKVAKRGQDVALRCDPISGHVSLFWYQQALGQGPEFLTYFQNEAQLDKSGLPSDRFFAERPEGSVSTLKIQRTQQEDSAVYLCASSLGAYGYTFGSGTRLTVV.

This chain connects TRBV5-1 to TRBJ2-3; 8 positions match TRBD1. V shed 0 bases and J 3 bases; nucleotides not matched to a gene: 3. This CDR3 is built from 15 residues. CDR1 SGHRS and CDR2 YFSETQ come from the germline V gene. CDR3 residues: CASSLAQGATDTQYF. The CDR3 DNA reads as TGCGCCAGCAGCTTGGCGCAGGGGGCTACAGATACGCAGTATTTT.

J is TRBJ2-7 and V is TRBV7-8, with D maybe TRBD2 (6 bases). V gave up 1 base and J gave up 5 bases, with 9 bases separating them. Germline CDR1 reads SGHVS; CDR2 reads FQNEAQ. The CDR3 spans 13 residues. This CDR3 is CASSLGLDNEQYF. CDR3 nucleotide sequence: TGTGCCAGCAGCTTAGGACTAGATAACGAGCAGTACTTC.

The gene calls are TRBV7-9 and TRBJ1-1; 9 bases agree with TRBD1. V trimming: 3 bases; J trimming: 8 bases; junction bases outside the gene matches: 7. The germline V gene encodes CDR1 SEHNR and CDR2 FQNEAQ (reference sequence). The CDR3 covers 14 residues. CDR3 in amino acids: CASSFATGQGEAFF. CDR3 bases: TGTGCCAGCAGCTTCGCCACCGGACAGGGGGAAGCTTTCTTT.

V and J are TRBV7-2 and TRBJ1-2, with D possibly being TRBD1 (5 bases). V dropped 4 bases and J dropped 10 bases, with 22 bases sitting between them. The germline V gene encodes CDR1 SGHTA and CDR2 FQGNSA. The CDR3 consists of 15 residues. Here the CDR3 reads CASSSSGHSRGDYTF. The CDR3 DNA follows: TGTGCCAGCAGCTCCTCAGGACACTCTAGGGGTGACTACACCTTC.

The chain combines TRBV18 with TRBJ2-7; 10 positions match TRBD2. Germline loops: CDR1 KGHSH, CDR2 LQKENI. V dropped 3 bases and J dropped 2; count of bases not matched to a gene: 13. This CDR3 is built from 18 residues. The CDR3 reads CASSPPLSGRKVPYEQYF. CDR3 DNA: TGTGCCAGCTCACCCCCCCTTAGCGGGAGGAAGGTTCCCTACGAGCAGTACTTC.

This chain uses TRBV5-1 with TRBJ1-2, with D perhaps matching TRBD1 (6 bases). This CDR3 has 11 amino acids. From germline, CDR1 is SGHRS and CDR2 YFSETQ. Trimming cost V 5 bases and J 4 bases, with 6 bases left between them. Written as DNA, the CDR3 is TGCGCCAGCAGACAGGGCTATGGCTACACCTTC. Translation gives CASRQGYGYTF.